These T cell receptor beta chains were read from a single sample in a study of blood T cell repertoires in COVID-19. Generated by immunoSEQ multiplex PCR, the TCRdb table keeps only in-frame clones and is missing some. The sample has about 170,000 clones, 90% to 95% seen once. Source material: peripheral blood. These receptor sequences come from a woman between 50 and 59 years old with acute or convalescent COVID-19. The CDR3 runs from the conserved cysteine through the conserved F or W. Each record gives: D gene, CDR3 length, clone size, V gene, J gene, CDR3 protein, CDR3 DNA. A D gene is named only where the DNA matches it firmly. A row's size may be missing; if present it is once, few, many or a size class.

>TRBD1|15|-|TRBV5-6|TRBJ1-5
CASSLSGTGNQPQHF
TGTGCCAGCAGCTTGTCTGGGACAGGGAATCAGCCCCAGCATTTT
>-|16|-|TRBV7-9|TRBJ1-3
CASSSLQGFSGNTIYF
TGTGCCAGCAGCTCTTTACAGGGTTTCTCTGGAAACACCATATATTTT
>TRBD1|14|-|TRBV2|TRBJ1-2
CASSEKQGAGGYTF
TGTGCCAGCAGTGAGAAACAGGGGGCTGGTGGCTACACCTTC
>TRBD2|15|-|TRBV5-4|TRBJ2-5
CASSSKRGDQETQYF
TGTGCCAGCAGCTCGAAGCGGGGGGACCAAGAGACCCAGTACTTC
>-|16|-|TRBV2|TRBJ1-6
CASIVGGAVPNSPLHF
TGTGCCAGCATAGTCGGGGGAGCGGTCCCCAATTCACCCCTCCACTTT
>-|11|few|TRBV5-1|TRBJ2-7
CASSSLYEQYF
TGCGCCAGCAGCTCACTCTACGAGCAGTACTTC
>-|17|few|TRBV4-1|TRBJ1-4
CASSQVTFREEREKLFF
TGCGCCAGCAGCCAAGTGACCTTCCGGGAGGAACGAGAAAAACTGTTTTTT
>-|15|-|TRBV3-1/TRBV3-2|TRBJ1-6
CASSQGIIAASPLHF
TGTGCCAGCAGCCAAGGGATTATCGCGGCTTCACCCCTCCACTTT
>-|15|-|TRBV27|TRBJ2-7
CASSRSRDIPYEQYF
TGTGCCAGCAGCCGGTCCCGGGACATTCCCTACGAGCAGTACTTC
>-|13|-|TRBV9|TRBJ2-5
CASSVGYQETQYF
TGTGCCAGCAGCGTGGGCTACCAAGAGACCCAGTACTTC
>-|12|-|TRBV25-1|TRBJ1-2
CASSDYREGYTF
TGTGCCAGCAGTGATTACAGGGAGGGCTACACCTTC
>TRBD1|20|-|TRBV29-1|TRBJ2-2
CRRLPWSLDREKPNTGELFF
TGCAGGCGTCTCCCCTGGTCGTTGGACAGGGAAAAACCGAACACCGGGGAGCTGTTTTTT
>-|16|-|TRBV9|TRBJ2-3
CASSASEEFGTDTQYF
TGTGCCAGCAGCGCCTCTGAGGAGTTTGGCACAGATACGCAGTATTTT
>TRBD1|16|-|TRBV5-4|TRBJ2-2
CASSPRDRGGSGELFF
TGTGCCAGCAGCCCTAGGGACAGGGGCGGTTCCGGGGAGCTGTTTTTT
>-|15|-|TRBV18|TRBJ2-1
CASSPPIWAGHEQFF
TGTGCCAGCTCACCACCGATCTGGGCGGGGCATGAGCAGTTCTTC
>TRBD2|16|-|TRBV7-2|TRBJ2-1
CASSLTSGGAGNEQFF
TGTGCCAGCAGCTTAACTAGCGGGGGGGCAGGCAATGAGCAGTTCTTC
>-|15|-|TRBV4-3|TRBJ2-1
CASSQDRGGVDEQFF
TGCGCCAGCAGCCAAGATCGGGGTGGGGTAGATGAGCAGTTCTTC
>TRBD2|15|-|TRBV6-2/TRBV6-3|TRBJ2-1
CASSYLLAGVDEQFF
TGTGCCAGCAGTTACTTACTAGCGGGAGTCGATGAGCAGTTCTTC
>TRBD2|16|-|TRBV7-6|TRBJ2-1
CASSPGTSGENNEQFF
TGTGCCAGCAGCCCCGGGACTAGCGGGGAAAACAATGAGCAGTTCTTC
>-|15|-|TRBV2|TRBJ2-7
CASSEQGTPTYEQYF
TGTGCCAGCAGTGAACAGGGGACACCAACCTACGAGCAGTACTTC
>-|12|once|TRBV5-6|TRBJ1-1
CASSLWNTEAFF
TGTGCCAGCTCTCTCTGGAACACTGAAGCTTTCTTT
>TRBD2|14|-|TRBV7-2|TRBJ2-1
CASSLGLAGNEQFF
TGTGCCAGCAGCTTAGGACTAGCGGGTAATGAGCAGTTCTTC
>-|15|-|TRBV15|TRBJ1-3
CATSRGGSSGNTIYF
TGTGCCACCAGCAGAGGAGGGAGCTCTGGAAACACCATATATTTT
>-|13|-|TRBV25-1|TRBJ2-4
CASREGGTNIQYF
TGTGCCAGCAGGGAAGGAGGCACAAACATTCAGTACTTC
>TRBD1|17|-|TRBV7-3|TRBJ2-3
CASSPRWTGEGPDTQYF
TGTGCCAGCAGCCCGAGATGGACAGGGGAGGGACCAGATACGCAGTATTTT
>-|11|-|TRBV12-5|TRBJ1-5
CASGRYQPQHF
TGTGCTAGTGGGAGGTATCAGCCCCAGCATTTT
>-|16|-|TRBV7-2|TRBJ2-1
CASSSPGRNSYNEQFF
TGTGCCAGCAGCTCCCCGGGGAGGAACTCCTACAATGAGCAGTTCTTC
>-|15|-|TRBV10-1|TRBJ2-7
CASSEGSFGNYEQYF
TGCGCCAGCAGTGAGGGTTCCTTTGGCAACTACGAGCAGTACTTC
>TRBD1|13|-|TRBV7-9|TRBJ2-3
CALQGAWGDTQYF
TGTGCCCTACAGGGGGCGTGGGGAGATACGCAGTATTTT
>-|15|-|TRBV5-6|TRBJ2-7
CASSGRGGTSYEQYF
TGTGCCAGCAGCGGTCGAGGAGGAACCTCCTACGAGCAGTACTTC
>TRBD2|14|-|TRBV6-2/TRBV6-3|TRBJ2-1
CASSYLGLANEQFF
TGTGCCAGCAGTTACCTCGGACTAGCGAATGAGCAGTTCTTC